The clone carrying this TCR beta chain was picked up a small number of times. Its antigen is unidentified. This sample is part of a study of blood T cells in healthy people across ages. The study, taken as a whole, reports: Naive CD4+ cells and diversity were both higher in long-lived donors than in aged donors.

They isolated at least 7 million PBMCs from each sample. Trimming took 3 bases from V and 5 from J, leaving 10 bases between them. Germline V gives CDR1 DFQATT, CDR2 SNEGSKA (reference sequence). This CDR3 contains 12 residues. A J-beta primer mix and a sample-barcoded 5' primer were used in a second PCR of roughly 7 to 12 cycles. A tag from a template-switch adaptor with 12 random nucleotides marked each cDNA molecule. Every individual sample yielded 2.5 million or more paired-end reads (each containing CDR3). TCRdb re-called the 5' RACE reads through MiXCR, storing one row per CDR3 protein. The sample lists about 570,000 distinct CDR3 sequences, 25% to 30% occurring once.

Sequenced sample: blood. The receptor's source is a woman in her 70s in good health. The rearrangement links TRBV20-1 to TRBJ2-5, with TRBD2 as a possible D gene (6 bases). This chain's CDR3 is CSAREGAETQYF. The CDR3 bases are TGCAGTGCTAGGGAGGGCGCGGAGACCCAGTACTTC.